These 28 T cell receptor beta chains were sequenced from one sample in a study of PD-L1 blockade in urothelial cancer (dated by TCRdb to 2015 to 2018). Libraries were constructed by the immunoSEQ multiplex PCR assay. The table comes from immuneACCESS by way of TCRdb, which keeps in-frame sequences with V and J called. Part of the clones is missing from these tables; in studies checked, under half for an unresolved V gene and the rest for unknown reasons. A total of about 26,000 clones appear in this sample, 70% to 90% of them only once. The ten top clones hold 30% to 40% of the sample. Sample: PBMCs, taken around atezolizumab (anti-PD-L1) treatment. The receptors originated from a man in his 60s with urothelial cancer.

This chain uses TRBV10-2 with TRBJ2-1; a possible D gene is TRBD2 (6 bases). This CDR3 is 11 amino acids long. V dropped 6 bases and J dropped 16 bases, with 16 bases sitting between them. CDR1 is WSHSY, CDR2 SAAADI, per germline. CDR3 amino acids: CASRVAGRPFF. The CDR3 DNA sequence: TGCGCCAGCAGGGTCGCAGGGAGGCCCTTCTTC.

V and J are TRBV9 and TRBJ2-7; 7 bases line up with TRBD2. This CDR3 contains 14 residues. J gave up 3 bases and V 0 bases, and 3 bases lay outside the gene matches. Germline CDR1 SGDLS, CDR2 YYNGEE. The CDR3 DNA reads TGTGCCAGCAGCGTAGCTAGCGGTTTCTACGAGCAGTACTTC. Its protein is CASSVASGFYEQYF. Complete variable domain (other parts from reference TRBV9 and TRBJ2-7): DSGVTQTPKHLITATGQRVTLRCSPRSGDLSVYWYQQSLDQGLQFLIQYYNGEERAKGNILERFSAQQFPDLHSELNLSSLELGDSALYFCASSVASGFYEQYFGPGTRLTVT.

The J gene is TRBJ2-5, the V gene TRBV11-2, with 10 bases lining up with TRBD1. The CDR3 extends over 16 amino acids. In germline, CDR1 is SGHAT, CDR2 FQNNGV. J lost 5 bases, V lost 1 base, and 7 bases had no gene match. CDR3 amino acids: CASSLVVTGGLETQYF. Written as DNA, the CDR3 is TGTGCCAGCAGCTTAGTCGTGACAGGGGGCTTGGAGACCCAGTACTTC.

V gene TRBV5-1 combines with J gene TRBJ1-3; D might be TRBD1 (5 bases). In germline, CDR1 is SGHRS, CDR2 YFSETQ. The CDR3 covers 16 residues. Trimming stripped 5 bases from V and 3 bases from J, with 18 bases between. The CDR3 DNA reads TGCGCCAGCAGTTCGGTTCAGGGCGTAAGTGGAAACACCATATATTTT. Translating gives CASSSVQGVSGNTIYF. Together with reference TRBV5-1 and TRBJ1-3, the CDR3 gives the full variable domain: KAGVTQTPRYLIKTRGQQVTLSCSPISGHRSVSWYQQTPGQGLQFLFEYFSETQRNKGNFPGRFSGRQFSNSRSEMNVSTLELGDSALYLCASSSVQGVSGNTIYFGEGSWLTVV.

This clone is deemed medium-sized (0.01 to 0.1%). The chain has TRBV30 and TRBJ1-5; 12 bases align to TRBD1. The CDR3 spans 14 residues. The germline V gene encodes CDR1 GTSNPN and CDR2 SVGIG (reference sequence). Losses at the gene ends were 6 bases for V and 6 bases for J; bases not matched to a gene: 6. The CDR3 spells CACTGTGGVQPQHF. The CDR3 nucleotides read TGTGCCTGTACCGGGACAGGGGGCGTTCAGCCCCAGCATTTT.

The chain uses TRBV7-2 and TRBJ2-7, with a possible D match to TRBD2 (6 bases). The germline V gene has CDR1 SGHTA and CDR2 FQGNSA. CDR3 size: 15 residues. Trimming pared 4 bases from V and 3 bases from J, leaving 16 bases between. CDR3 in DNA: TGTGCCAGCAGCTACATAGCGGCGATCTTCTACGAGCAGTACTTC. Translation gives CASSYIAAIFYEQYF.

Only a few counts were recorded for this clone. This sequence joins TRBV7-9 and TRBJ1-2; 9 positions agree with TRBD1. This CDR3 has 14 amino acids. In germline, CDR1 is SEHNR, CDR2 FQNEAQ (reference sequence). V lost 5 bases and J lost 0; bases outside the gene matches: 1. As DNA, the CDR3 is TGTGCCAGCAGCCGGACAGGGGCTAACTATGGCTACACCTTC. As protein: CASSRTGANYGYTF.

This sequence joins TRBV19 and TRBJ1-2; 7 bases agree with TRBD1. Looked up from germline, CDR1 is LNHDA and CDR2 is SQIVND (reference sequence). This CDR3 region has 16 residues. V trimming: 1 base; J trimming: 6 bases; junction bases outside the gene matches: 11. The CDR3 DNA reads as TGTGCCAGTAGTATAGTCCCGGGACAGCCAGTGGATGGCTACACCTTC. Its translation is CASSIVPGQPVDGYTF.

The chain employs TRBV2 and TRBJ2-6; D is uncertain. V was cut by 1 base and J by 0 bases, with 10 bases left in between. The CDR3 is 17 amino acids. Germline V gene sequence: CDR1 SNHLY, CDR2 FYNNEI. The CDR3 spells CASSEGQRSSGANVLTF. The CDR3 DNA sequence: TGTGCCAGCAGTGAAGGGCAGAGGAGCTCTGGGGCCAACGTCCTGACTTTC.

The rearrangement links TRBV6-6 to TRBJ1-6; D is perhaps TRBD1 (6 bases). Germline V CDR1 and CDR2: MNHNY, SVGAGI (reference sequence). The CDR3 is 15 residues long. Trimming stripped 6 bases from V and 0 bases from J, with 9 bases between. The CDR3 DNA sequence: TGTGCCAGCAGGGACAGTACCTCCTATAATTCACCCCTCCACTTT. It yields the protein CASRDSTSYNSPLHF.

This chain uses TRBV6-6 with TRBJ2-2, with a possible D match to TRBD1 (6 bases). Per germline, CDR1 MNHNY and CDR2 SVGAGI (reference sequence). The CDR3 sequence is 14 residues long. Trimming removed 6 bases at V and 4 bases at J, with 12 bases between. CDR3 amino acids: CASRSTGPTGELFF. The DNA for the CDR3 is TGTGCCAGCAGGTCGACAGGCCCCACCGGGGAGCTGTTTTTT.

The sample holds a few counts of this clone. The CDR3 sequence is CASSTGGVEKLFF. CDR3 sequence (DNA): TGTGCCAGCAGCACAGGGGGGGTGGAAAAACTGTTTTTT. The chain links TRBV2 to TRBJ1-4, with 8 nucleotides matching TRBD1. V trimming: 6 bases; J trimming: 8 bases; junction bases outside the gene matches: 5. Germline CDR1 SNHLY, CDR2 FYNNEI. This CDR3 is built from 13 residues. The full variable domain, completed using reference TRBV2 and TRBJ1-4, is EPEVTQTPSHQVTQMGQEVILRCVPISNHLYFYWYRQILGQKVEFLVSFYNNEISEKSEIFDDQFSVERPDGSNFTLKIRSTKLEDSAMYFCASSTGGVEKLFFGSGTQLSVL.

CDR3 sequence reads: CASSLEAAGASSGNTIYF. The CDR3 nucleotides are TGTGCCAGCAGCTTAGAAGCGGCAGGGGCGAGCTCTGGAAACACCATATATTTT. This chain connects TRBV7-6 to TRBJ1-3, with TRBD1 as a possible D gene (6 bases). There are 18 residues in the CDR3. V shed 1 base and J shed 0 bases, with 16 bases lying between them. The germline gives CDR1 SGHVS, CDR2 FNYEAQ.

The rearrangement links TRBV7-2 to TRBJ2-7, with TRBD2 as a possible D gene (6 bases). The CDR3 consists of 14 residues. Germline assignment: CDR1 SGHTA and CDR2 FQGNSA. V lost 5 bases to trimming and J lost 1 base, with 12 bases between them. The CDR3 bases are TGTGCCAGCAGCACGGGCGGGAAATCCTACGAGCAGTACTTC. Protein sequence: CASSTGGKSYEQYF.

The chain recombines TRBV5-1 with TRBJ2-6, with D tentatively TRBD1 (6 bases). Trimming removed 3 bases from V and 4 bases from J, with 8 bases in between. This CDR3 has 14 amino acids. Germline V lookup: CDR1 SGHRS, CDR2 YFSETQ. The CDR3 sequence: CASSSGAGANVLTF. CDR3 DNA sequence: TGCGCCAGCAGCTCAGGGGCGGGGGCCAACGTCCTGACTTTC.

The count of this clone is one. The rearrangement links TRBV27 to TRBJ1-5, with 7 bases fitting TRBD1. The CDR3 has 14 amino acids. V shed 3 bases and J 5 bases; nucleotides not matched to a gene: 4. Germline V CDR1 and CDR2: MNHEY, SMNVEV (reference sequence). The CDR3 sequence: CASSFSGGHQPQHF. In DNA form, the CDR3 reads TGTGCCAGCAGTTTCTCAGGGGGTCATCAGCCCCAGCATTTT.

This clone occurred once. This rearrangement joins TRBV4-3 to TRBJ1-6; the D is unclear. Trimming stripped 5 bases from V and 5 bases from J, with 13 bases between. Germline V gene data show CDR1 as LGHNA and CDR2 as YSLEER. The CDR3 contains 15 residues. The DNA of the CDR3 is TGCGCCAGCAGCGCCAACGGGGAGAATAATTCACCCCTCCACTTT. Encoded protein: CASSANGENNSPLHF.

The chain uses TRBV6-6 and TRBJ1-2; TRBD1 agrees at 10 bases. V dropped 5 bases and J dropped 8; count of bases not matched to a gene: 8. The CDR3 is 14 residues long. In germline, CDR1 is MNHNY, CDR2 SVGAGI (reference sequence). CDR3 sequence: CASSDRTGGGGYTF. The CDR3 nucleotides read TGTGCCAGCAGTGATAGGACAGGGGGTGGGGGCTACACCTTC.

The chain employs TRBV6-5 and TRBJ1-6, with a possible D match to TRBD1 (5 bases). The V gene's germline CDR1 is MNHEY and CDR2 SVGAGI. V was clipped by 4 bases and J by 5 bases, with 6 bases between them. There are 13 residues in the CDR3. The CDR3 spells CASSSRDNSPLHF. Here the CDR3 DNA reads TGTGCCAGCAGTTCCAGGGATAATTCACCCCTCCACTTT.

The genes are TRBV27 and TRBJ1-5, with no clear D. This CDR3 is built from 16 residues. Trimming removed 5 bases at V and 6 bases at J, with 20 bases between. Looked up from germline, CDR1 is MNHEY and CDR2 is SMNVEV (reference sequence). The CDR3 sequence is CASSPTSGRFGQPQHF. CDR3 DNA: TGTGCCAGCAGTCCCACCAGCGGCCGCTTCGGTCAGCCCCAGCATTTT.

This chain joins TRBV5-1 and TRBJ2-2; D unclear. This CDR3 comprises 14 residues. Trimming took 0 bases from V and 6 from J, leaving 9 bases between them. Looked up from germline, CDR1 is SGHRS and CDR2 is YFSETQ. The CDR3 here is CASSLALFAGELFF. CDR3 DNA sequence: TGCGCCAGCAGCTTGGCCTTATTTGCCGGGGAGCTGTTTTTT.

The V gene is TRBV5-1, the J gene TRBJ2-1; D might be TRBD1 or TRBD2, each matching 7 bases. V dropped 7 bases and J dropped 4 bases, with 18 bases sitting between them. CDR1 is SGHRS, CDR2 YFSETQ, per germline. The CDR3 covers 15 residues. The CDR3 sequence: CASGLGGTEYNEQFF. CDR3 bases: TGCGCCAGCGGCCTGGGAGGGACAGAGTACAATGAGCAGTTCTTC.

CDR3 in DNA: TGTGCCAGCAGTTTTGGGCCCCATGGGTCTTTCTTT. Translating it yields CASSFGPHGSFF. The V call is TRBV28, the J call TRBJ1-1; no definite D call. The germline V gene has CDR1 MDHEN and CDR2 SYDVKM. V was trimmed by 3 bases and J by 12 bases, leaving 14 bases between them. The CDR3 consists of 12 residues. The full variable domain, with the rest looked up from reference TRBV28 and TRBJ1-1, is DVKVTQSSRYLVKRTGEKVFLECVQDMDHENMFWYRQDPGLGLRLIYFSYDVKMKEKGDIPEGYSVSREKKERFSLILESASTNQTSMYLCASSFGPHGSFFGQGTRLTVV.

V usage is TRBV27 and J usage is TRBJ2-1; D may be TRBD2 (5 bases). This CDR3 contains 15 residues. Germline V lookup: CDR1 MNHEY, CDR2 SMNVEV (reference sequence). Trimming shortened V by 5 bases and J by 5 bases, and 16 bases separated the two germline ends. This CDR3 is CASSPRLLPDNEQFF. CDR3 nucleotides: TGTGCCAGCAGTCCTCGACTATTACCCGACAATGAGCAGTTCTTC.

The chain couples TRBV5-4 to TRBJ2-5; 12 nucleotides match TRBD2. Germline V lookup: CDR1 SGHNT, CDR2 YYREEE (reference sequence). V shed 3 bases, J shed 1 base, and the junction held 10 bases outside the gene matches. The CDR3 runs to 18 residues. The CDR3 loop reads CASSYWTSGNPTQETQYF. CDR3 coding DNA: TGTGCCAGCAGCTACTGGACTAGCGGGAATCCAACCCAAGAGACCCAGTACTTC.

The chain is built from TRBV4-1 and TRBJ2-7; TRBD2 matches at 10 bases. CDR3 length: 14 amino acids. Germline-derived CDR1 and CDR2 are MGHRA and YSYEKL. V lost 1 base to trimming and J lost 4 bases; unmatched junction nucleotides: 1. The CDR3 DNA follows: TGCGCCAGCAGCCAAGCTAGCGGGGGATACGAGCAGTACTTC. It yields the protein CASSQASGGYEQYF.

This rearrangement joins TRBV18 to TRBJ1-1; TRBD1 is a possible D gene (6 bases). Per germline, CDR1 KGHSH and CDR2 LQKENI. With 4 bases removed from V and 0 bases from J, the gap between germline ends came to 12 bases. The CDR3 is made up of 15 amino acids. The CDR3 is CASSLRQGMNTEAFF. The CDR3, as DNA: TGTGCCAGCTCACTACGGCAGGGGATGAACACTGAAGCTTTCTTT.

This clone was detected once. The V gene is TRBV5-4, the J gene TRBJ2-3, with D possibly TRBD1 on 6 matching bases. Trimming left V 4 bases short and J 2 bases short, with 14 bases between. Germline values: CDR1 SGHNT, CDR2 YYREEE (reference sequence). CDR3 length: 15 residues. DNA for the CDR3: TGTGCCAGCAGCCACCGGGACACCACCACAGATACGCAGTATTTT. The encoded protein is CASSHRDTTTDTQYF. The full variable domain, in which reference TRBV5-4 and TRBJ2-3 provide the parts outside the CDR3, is ETGVTQSPTHLIKTRGQQVTLRCSSQSGHNTVSWYQQALGQGPQFIFQYYREEENGRGNFPPRFSGLQFPNYSSELNVNALELDDSALYLCASSHRDTTTDTQYFGPGTRLTVL.